This TCR beta chain was identified during a study of cytotoxic CD8 clonotypes in ibrutinib-treated CLL. V dropped 0 bases and J dropped 1 base, with 4 bases sitting between them. This CDR3 has 13 amino acids. Germline assignment: CDR1 MNHEY and CDR2 SMNVEV (reference sequence). The protocol was immunoSEQ multiplex PCR, while the TCRdb copy is restricted to in-frame clones and leaves out a portion. The sample shows fewer than 150,000 clones, under 90% of them seen only once. The rearrangement uses TRBV27 and TRBJ2-7; D unclear. The sequenced sample was PBMCs, obtained after 24 months of ibrutinib treatment. This sequence was found in a human donor with chronic lymphocytic leukemia. In DNA form, the CDR3 reads TGTGCCAGCAGTTTATCCATGTCCTACGAGCAGTACTTC. This codes for CASSLSMSYEQYF.